This T cell receptor (beta chain) was sequenced for a study of early T cells in non-severe SARS-CoV-2 infection. The wider study: Chains were unpaired, as sequencing was done on bulk RNA from unsorted whole blood.

In TCRdb, the 5' RACE reads were re-called with MiXCR into one record per CDR3 protein. Of about 40,000 distinct CDR3 sequences listed, 4.7% are singletons. The germline CDR1 and CDR2 sequences are MNHNS and SASEGT. V lost 6 bases to trimming and J lost 0 bases, with 9 bases between them. The CDR3 loop spans 14 amino acids. The sample consisted of whole blood. The receptor was isolated from an adult who was a healthcare worker with PCR-confirmed SARS-CoV-2 infection or an uninfected control (not recorded which). The chain is built from TRBV6-1 and TRBJ1-5, with D perhaps matching TRBD1 (5 bases). CDR3 in DNA: TGTGCCAGCAGCGAGGGGAGTAGCAATCAGCCCCAGCATTTT. Translated, it gives CASSEGSSNQPQHF.